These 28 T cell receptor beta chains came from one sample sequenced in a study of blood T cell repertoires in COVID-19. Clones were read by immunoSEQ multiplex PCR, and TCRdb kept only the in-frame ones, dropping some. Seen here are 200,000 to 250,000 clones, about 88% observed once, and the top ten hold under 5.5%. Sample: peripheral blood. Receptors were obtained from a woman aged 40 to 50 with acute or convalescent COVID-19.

CDR3 DNA sequence: TGTGCCAGCAGTGAACAGGGCCCCTATAATTCACCCCTCCACTTT. It translates to CASSEQGPYNSPLHF. This chain uses TRBV2 with TRBJ1-6; weak D call: TRBD1 (5 bases). Trimming took off 2 bases at V and 2 bases at J, with 7 bases between the two ends. The CDR3 has 15 residues. From germline, CDR1 is SNHLY and CDR2 FYNNEI.

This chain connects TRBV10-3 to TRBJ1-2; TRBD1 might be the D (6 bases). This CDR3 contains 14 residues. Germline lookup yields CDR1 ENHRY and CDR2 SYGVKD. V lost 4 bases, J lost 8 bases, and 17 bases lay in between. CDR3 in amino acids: CAISGNRAFEGYTF. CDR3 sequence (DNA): TGTGCCATCAGTGGAAACAGGGCTTTCGAAGGCTACACCTTC.

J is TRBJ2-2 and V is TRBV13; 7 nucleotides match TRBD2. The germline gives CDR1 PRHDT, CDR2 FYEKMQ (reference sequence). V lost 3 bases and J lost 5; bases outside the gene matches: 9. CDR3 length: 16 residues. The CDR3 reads CASSFYRGERTGELFF. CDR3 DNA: TGTGCCAGCAGCTTCTACCGGGGGGAGCGTACCGGGGAGCTGTTTTTT.

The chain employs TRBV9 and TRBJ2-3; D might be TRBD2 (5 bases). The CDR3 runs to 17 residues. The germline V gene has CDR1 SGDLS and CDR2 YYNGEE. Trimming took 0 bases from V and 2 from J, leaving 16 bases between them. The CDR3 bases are TGTGCCAGCAGCGTAGAGGTCGGGCTAGCCGTCACAGATACGCAGTATTTT. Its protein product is CASSVEVGLAVTDTQYF. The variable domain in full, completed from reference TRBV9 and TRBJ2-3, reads DSGVTQTPKHLITATGQRVTLRCSPRSGDLSVYWYQQSLDQGLQFLIQYYNGEERAKGNILERFSAQQFPDLHSELNLSSLELGDSALYFCASSVEVGLAVTDTQYFGPGTRLTVL.

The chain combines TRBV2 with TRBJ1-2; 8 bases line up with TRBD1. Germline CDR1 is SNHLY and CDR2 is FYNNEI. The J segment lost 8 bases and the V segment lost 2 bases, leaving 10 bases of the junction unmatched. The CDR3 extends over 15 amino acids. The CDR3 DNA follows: TGTGCCAGCAGTGAAATCGACAGGGGAGAGGACGGCTACACCTTC. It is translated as CASSEIDRGEDGYTF.

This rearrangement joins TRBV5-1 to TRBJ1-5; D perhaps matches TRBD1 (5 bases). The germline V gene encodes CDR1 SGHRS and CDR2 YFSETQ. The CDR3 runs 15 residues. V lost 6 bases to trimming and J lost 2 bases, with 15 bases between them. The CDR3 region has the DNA TGCGCCAGCAACAAAAACTGGGGCGGCAATCAGCCCCAGCATTTT. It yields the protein CASNKNWGGNQPQHF.

The CDR3 protein is CASSRRGVNTEAFF. CDR3 in DNA: TGTGCCAGCAGCCGCAGGGGGGTGAACACTGAAGCTTTCTTT. The chain links TRBV5-5 to TRBJ1-1; 7 bases map to TRBD1. There are 14 residues in the CDR3. Germline V gene data show CDR1 as SGHKS and CDR2 as YYEKEE (reference sequence). Trimming removed 4 bases from V and 0 bases from J; junction bases left unmatched: 3.

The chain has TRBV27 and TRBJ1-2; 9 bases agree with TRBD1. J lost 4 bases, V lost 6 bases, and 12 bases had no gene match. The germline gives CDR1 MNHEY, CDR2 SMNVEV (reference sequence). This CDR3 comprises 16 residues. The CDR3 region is CASSRQGTGIIYGYTF. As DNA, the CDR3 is TGTGCCAGCAGCAGACAGGGGACAGGGATTATCTATGGCTACACCTTC.

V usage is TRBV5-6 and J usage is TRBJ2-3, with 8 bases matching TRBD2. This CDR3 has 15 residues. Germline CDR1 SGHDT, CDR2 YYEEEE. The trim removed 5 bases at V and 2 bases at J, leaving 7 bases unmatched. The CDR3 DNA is TGTGCCAGCAGAAGAGCGGGGGTAACCACAGATACGCAGTATTTT. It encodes CASRRAGVTTDTQYF.

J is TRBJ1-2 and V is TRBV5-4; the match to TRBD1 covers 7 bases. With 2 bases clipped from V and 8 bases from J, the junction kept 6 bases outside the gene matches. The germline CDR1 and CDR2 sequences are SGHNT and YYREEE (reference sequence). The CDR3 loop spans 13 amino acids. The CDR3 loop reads CASSFDRAKGYTF. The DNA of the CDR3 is TGTGCCAGCAGCTTCGACAGGGCAAAGGGCTACACCTTC.

The CDR3 sequence: CASSYDRTTEAFF. The DNA for the CDR3 is TGTGCCAGCAGCTACGACAGGACCACTGAAGCTTTCTTT. The V and J genes are TRBV11-1 and TRBJ1-1; D is perhaps TRBD1 (6 bases). The V end was cut by 4 bases, the J end by 4 bases, with 10 bases between. This CDR3 spans 13 amino acids. Germline CDR1 is SGHAT and CDR2 is FQDESV (reference sequence).

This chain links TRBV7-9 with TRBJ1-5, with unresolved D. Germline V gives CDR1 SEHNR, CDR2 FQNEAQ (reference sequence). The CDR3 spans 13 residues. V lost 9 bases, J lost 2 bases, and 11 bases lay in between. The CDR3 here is CARRGAGNQPQHF. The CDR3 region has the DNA TGTGCCAGGCGGGGAGCAGGCAATCAGCCCCAGCATTTT.

The CDR3 nucleotides read TGTGCCAGCAGGGTCGCGGATACGCAGTATTTT. This translates into CASRVADTQYF. This rearrangement joins TRBV7-9 to TRBJ2-3; D gene uncertain. Germline V gene sequence: CDR1 SEHNR, CDR2 FQNEAQ (reference sequence). V lost 6 bases to trimming and J lost 6 bases, with 7 bases between them. The CDR3 consists of 11 residues.

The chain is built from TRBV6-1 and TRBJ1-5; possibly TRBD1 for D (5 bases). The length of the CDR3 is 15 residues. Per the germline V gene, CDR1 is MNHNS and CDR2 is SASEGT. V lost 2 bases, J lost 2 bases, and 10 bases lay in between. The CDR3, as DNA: TGTGCCAGCAGTGAACAGGGAAATGGCAATCAGCCCCAGCATTTT. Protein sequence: CASSEQGNGNQPQHF.

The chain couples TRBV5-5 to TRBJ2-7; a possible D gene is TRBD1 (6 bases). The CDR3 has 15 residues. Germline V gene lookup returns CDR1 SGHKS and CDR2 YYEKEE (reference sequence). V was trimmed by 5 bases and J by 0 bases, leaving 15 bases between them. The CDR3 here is CASSLGTGSSYEQYV. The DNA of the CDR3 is TGTGCCAGCAGTCTAGGCACAGGGAGCTCCTACGAGCAGTACGTC.

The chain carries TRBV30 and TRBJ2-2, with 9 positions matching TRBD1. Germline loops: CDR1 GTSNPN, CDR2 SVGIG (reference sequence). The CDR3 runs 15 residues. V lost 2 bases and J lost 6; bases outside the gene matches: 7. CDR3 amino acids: CAWSLRQGVAGELFF. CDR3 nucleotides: TGTGCCTGGAGTCTCCGACAGGGGGTCGCCGGGGAGCTGTTTTTT. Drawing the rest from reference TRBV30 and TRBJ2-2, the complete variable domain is SQTIHQWPATLVQPVGSPLSLECTVEGTSNPNLYWYRQAAGRGLQLLFYSVGIGQISSEVPQNLSASRPQDRQFILSSKKLLLSDSGFYLCAWSLRQGVAGELFFGEGSRLTVL.

The CDR3 region has the DNA TGTGCCAGCTCACCACTACAGGGCCCCGGGGCCAACGTCCTGACTTTC. Protein: CASSPLQGPGANVLTF. V and J are TRBV18 and TRBJ2-6; a weak D match, TRBD1 (6 bases). V was pared by 1 base and J by 4 bases, with 11 bases between. CDR3 length equals 16 residues. CDR1 KGHSH and CDR2 LQKENI come from the germline V gene.

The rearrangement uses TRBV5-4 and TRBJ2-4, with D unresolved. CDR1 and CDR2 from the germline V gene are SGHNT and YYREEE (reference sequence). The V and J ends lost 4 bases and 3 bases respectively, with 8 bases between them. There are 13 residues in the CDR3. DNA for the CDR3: TGTGCCAGCAGCAATGACAACAAAAACATTCAGTACTTC. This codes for CASSNDNKNIQYF.

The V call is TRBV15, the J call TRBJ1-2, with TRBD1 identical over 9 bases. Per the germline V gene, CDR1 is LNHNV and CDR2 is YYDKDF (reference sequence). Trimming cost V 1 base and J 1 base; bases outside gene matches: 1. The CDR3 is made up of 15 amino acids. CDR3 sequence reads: CATSRATGGNYGYTF. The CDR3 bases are TGTGCCACCAGCAGAGCGACAGGGGGTAACTATGGCTACACCTTC.

The DNA of the CDR3 is TGTGCCAGCAGCTTAGATCGATCCGGGACTACGCAGTTCTTC. This encodes CASSLDRSGTTQFF. V gene TRBV11-2 combines with J gene TRBJ2-1; 7 bases agree with TRBD2. Germline CDR1 and CDR2: SGHAT and FQNNGV. V was pared by 0 bases and J by 12 bases, with 8 bases of the junction left unmatched. The CDR3 extends over 14 amino acids.

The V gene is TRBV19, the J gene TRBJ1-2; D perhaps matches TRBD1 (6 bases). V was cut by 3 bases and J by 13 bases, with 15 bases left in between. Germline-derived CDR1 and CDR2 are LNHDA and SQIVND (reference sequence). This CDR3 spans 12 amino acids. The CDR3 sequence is CASSIGTGSATF. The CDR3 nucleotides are TGTGCCAGTAGTATCGGAACAGGGTCGGCCACCTTC.

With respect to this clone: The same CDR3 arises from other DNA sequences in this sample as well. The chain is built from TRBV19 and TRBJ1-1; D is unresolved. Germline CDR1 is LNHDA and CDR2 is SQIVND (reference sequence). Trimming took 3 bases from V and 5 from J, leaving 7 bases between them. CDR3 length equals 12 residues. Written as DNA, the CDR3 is TGTGCCAGTAGTATGGGAGGGACTGAAGCTTTCTTT. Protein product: CASSMGGTEAFF.

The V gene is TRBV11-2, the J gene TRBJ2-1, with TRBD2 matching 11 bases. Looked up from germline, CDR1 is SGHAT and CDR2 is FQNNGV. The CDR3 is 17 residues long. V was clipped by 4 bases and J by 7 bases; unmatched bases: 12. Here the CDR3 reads CASSSTKASGGLNEQFF. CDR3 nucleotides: TGTGCCAGCAGCTCTACCAAGGCTAGCGGGGGGTTAAATGAGCAGTTCTTC.

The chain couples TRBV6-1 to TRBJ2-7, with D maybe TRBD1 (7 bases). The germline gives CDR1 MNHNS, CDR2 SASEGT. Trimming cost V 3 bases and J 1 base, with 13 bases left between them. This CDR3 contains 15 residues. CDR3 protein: CASSDHPGGSYEQYV. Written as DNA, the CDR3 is TGTGCCAGCAGTGATCACCCAGGGGGGTCCTACGAGCAGTACGTC.

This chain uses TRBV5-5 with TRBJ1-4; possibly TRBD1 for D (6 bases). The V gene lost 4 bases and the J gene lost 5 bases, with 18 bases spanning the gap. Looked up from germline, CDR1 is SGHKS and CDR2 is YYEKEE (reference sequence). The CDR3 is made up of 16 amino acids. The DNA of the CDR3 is TGTGCCAGCAGCCCCGCGCCGGGACATGGGAATGAAAAACTGTTTTTT. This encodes CASSPAPGHGNEKLFF.

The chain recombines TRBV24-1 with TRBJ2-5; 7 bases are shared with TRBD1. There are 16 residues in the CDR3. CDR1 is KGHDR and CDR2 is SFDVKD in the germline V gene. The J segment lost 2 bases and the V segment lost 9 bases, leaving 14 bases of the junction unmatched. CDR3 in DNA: TGTGCCACCGCAGACGGACAGGATATATTACAAGAGACCCAGTACTTC. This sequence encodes CATADGQDILQETQYF.

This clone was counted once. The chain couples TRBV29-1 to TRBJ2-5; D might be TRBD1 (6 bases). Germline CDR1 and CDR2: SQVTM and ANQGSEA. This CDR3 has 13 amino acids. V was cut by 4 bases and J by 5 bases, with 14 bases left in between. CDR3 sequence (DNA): TGCAGCGTTGTAGGCAGGGGACGTGAGACCCAGTACTTC. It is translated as CSVVGRGRETQYF.

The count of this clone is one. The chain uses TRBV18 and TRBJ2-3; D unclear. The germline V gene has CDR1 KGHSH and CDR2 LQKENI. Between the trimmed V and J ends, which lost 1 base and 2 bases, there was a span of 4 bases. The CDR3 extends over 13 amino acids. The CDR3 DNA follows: TGTGCCAGCTCACCACTATTCACAGATACGCAGTATTTT. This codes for CASSPLFTDTQYF.